Below, 26 T cell receptor beta chains from the same sample are listed, as sequenced in a study of T cell responses to AZD1222 COVID-19 vaccine. Generated by immunoSEQ multiplex PCR, the TCRdb table keeps only in-frame clones and is missing some. Altogether some 120,000 clones are present, around 87% being singletons, with the ten largest covering approximately 1.2%. The sequenced sample was peripheral blood, obtained on day 0 of AZD1222 vaccination. The receptor source for this set is an adult in good health.

This chain uses TRBV11-2 with TRBJ1-1; no clear D gene. The CDR3 covers 12 residues. Germline CDR1 reads SGHAT; CDR2 reads FQNNGV. V lost 8 bases and J 2 bases, leaving 9 bases between the germline ends. The CDR3 is CASQFANTEAFF. In DNA form, the CDR3 reads TGTGCCAGCCAATTTGCAAACACTGAAGCTTTCTTT.

V and J are TRBV7-9 and TRBJ1-1, with no clear D. This CDR3 is built from 15 residues. The V and J ends lost 4 bases and 1 base respectively, with 13 bases between them. Germline V gene data show CDR1 as SEHNR and CDR2 as FQNEAQ (reference sequence). The chain's CDR3 is CASSSQIGRNTEAFF. CDR3 DNA sequence: TGTGCCAGCAGCTCCCAGATAGGGAGGAACACTGAAGCTTTCTTT.

The chain couples TRBV4-3 to TRBJ1-2, with TRBD1 matching over 7 bases. Germline V gene sequence: CDR1 LGHNA, CDR2 YSLEER. The CDR3 covers 14 residues. J gave up 6 bases and V 0 bases, and 4 bases lay outside the gene matches. CDR3 protein: CASSQETGWDGYTF. Written as DNA, the CDR3 is TGCGCCAGCAGCCAAGAGACAGGGTGGGATGGCTACACCTTC.

The chain has TRBV20-1 and TRBJ1-2; 7 bases are a match to TRBD1. Germline V gene lookup returns CDR1 DFQATT and CDR2 SNEGSKA (reference sequence). The V and J ends lost 3 bases and 3 bases, in that order; junction bases with no gene match: 10. The length of the CDR3 is 15 residues. This CDR3 is CSASEGARVYYGYTF. CDR3 bases: TGCAGTGCTAGTGAGGGGGCCAGGGTCTACTATGGCTACACCTTC.

This clone was detected only a few times. This sequence joins TRBV6-5 and TRBJ1-1; D is uncertain. The germline V gene encodes CDR1 MNHEY and CDR2 SVGAGI. The CDR3 covers 14 residues. The V gene lost 6 bases and the J gene lost 1 base, with 12 bases spanning the gap. CDR3 in amino acids: CASRSRIANTEAFF. DNA of the CDR3: TGTGCCAGCAGGTCCAGGATCGCGAACACTGAAGCTTTCTTT.

Turning to this clone: The junction departs from germline at one end; a sequencing error may be responsible. The chain is built from TRBV2 and TRBJ1-4; no firm D call. CDR1 and CDR2 from the germline V gene are SNHLY and FYNNEI. The CDR3 runs to 13 residues. In DNA, the CDR3 is TGTGCCAGCAGGGACCCGCCGGCGGAAAGACTGTTTTTT. Amino acid sequence: CASRDPPAERLFF.

The J gene is TRBJ1-6, the V gene TRBV15; maybe TRBD1 (5 bases). The CDR3 loop spans 14 amino acids. Germline V gives CDR1 LNHNV, CDR2 YYDKDF (reference sequence). Trimming left V 4 bases short and J 9 bases short, with 13 bases between. The CDR3 DNA sequence: TGTGCCACCAGCACCGGGACGGAGGCTTCACCCCTCCACTTT. Protein: CATSTGTEASPLHF.

The chain joins TRBV6-1 to TRBJ1-1; D call uncertain. The CDR3 is 13 amino acids. Trimming removed 2 bases from V and 2 bases from J, with 6 bases in between. The germline gives CDR1 MNHNS, CDR2 SASEGT. The CDR3 DNA is TGTGCCAGCAGTGAATTGACCAACACTGAAGCTTTCTTT. Translation gives CASSELTNTEAFF.

The chain joins TRBV20-1 to TRBJ2-1; no clear D gene. The CDR3 totals 15 residues. V was cut by 3 bases and J by 3 bases, with 15 bases left in between. The germline V gene has CDR1 DFQATT and CDR2 SNEGSKA (reference sequence). The CDR3 bases are TGCAGTGCTAGTCTGGCCACGGTAGACTACAATGAGCAGTTCTTC. Its protein is CSASLATVDYNEQFF.

The rearrangement uses TRBV3-1 (or the pseudogene TRBV3-2) and TRBJ2-2; D is uncertain. V lost 1 base to trimming and J lost 7 bases, with 1 base between them. The CDR3 length is 11 residues. The germline gives CDR1 LGHDT, CDR2 YNNKEL (reference sequence). CDR3: CASSQGGELFF. In DNA form, the CDR3 reads TGTGCCAGCAGCCAAGGCGGGGAGCTGTTTTTT.

The chain is built from TRBV5-5 and TRBJ1-1; D gene unclear. CDR1 is SGHKS, CDR2 YYEKEE, per germline (reference sequence). The CDR3 has 12 amino acids. V was cut by 2 bases and J by 5 bases, with 7 bases left in between. The CDR3 region has the DNA TGTGCCAGCAGCTTAGGATTAACTGAAGCTTTCTTT. Protein sequence: CASSLGLTEAFF.

The CDR3 DNA reads as TGTGCCAGCTCACCAATCCCCCAGGGATCTGGAAACACCATATATTTT. Protein sequence: CASSPIPQGSGNTIYF. The chain couples TRBV18 to TRBJ1-3; TRBD1 is a possible D gene (5 bases). The CDR3 has 16 residues. Germline assignment: CDR1 KGHSH and CDR2 LQKENI. Trimming left V 2 bases short and J 1 base short, with 12 bases between.

The chain recombines TRBV5-1 with TRBJ2-1; possibly TRBD1 for D (5 bases). The CDR3 is 16 residues long. In germline, CDR1 is SGHRS, CDR2 YFSETQ. The V end lost 4 bases, the J end lost 4 bases, and 18 bases lay between the germline ends. CDR3 protein: CASSQQDSPLYNEQFF. For the CDR3, the DNA is TGCGCCAGCAGCCAACAAGACAGCCCTTTATACAATGAGCAGTTCTTC.

The V and J genes are TRBV27 and TRBJ1-5; maybe TRBD1 (6 bases). Trimming cost V 5 bases and J 3 bases, with 14 bases left between them. Germline lookup yields CDR1 MNHEY and CDR2 SMNVEV (reference sequence). The CDR3 consists of 15 residues. CDR3 nucleotide sequence: TGTGCCAGCAGTCGTGCCAGGGGCAACAATCAGCCCCAGCATTTT. Protein: CASSRARGNNQPQHF.

The count of this clone is one. This CDR3 reads CASSLQRARGMNTEAFF. The CDR3 nucleotides are TGTGCCAGCAGCTTACAAAGGGCAAGGGGGATGAACACTGAAGCTTTCTTT. The V call is TRBV13, the J call TRBJ1-1, with D possibly being TRBD1 (6 bases). Germline loops: CDR1 PRHDT, CDR2 FYEKMQ (reference sequence). Trimming left V 2 bases short and J 0 bases short, with 16 bases between. There are 17 residues in the CDR3.

The gene calls are TRBV2 and TRBJ1-2, with 7 nucleotides matching TRBD1. Germline V gene lookup returns CDR1 SNHLY and CDR2 FYNNEI. Trimming at V came to 6 bases and at J to 7 bases, leaving 5 bases not matched to a gene. The CDR3 has 12 amino acids. In DNA form, the CDR3 reads TGTGCCAGCAGAGCAGGGGGATCTGGCTACACCTTC. Translated: CASRAGGSGYTF.

This clone was detected a few times. V usage is TRBV27 and J usage is TRBJ1-3, with TRBD1 matching over 7 bases. Germline V gene lookup returns CDR1 MNHEY and CDR2 SMNVEV (reference sequence). This CDR3 contains 15 residues. The junction had 14 bases not matched to a gene; V was cut back by 7 bases and J by 8 bases. The CDR3 DNA sequence: TGTGCCAGCAAACACACAGGGGCCCGGAGGGACACCATATATTTT. The encoded protein is CASKHTGARRDTIYF.

This sequence joins TRBV6-5 and TRBJ1-2; D possibly corresponds to TRBD1 (6 bases). CDR1 MNHEY and CDR2 SVGAGI come from the germline V gene. Trimming removed 0 bases at V and 8 bases at J, with 10 bases between. The CDR3 is 13 amino acids. Here the CDR3 DNA reads TGTGCCAGCAGTTACTCCGGGGGGCTGGGCTACACCTTC. This codes for CASSYSGGLGYTF.

The chain links TRBV4-1 to TRBJ1-5; possible D gene TRBD1, 5 bases. Between the trimmed V and J ends, which lost 0 bases and 3 bases, there was a span of 9 bases. The CDR3 sequence is 15 residues long. CDR1 is MGHRA, CDR2 YSYEKL, per germline. For the CDR3, the DNA is TGCGCCAGCAGCCAAGAAGGGGTTACCAATCAGCCCCAGCATTTT. It encodes CASSQEGVTNQPQHF.

This clone was seen more than once but under ten times. V gene TRBV19 combines with J gene TRBJ1-2, with D possibly being TRBD1 (6 bases). CDR1 is LNHDA and CDR2 is SQIVND in the germline V gene (reference sequence). The germline V and J ends were trimmed by 5 bases and 3 bases, with 13 bases remaining between them. The CDR3 is made up of 14 amino acids. The CDR3 DNA is TGTGCCAGTAGTTCCGTAGGGGGAGACTATGGCTACACCTTC. This codes for CASSSVGGDYGYTF.

V usage is TRBV7-9 and J usage is TRBJ2-3, with a possible D match to TRBD2 (6 bases). The germline V gene has CDR1 SEHNR and CDR2 FQNEAQ (reference sequence). V was trimmed by 4 bases and J by 10 bases, leaving 15 bases between them. The CDR3 has 13 residues. In DNA, the CDR3 is TGTGCCAGCAGCTCCATGAGTGAGCGGGCGCAGTATTTT. It codes for CASSSMSERAQYF.

The chain has TRBV27 and TRBJ1-5; D unresolved. Germline CDR1 is MNHEY and CDR2 is SMNVEV (reference sequence). V was clipped by 3 bases and J by 6 bases, with 6 bases between them. CDR3 length: 12 amino acids. For the CDR3, the DNA is TGTGCCAGCAGTTTCCTGGGTCAGCCCCAGCATTTT. This encodes CASSFLGQPQHF.

This chain joins TRBV28 and TRBJ1-2; no clear D. The CDR3 extends over 15 amino acids. V was cut by 7 bases and J by 4 bases, with 19 bases left in between. CDR1 is MDHEN, CDR2 SYDVKM, per germline. The CDR3 DNA sequence: TGTGCCAGCACCACTCCGGGCCCGCCGACCTATGGCTACACCTTC. It codes for CASTTPGPPTYGYTF.

The V and J genes are TRBV4-3 and TRBJ2-7, with D perhaps TRBD1 or TRBD2 (5 bases each). With 6 bases removed from V and 2 bases from J, the gap between germline ends came to 20 bases. The CDR3 totals 16 residues. The germline V gene has CDR1 LGHNA and CDR2 YSLEER. The CDR3 DNA is TGCGCCAGCAGAGACAGTGCCAAGGGAGAAACCTACGAGCAGTACTTC. It encodes CASRDSAKGETYEQYF.

There are a few counts of this clone. The chain recombines TRBV3-1 (or the pseudogene TRBV3-2) with TRBJ1-1; a possible D gene is TRBD1 (5 bases). The CDR3 length is 14 residues. V was pared by 4 bases and J by 4 bases, with 13 bases between. Germline V gives CDR1 LGHDT, CDR2 YNNKEL (reference sequence). The CDR3 DNA is TGTGCCAGCAGCCGGACGGGACGGACCACTGAAGCTTTCTTT. The encoded protein is CASSRTGRTTEAFF.

The V and J genes are TRBV19 and TRBJ1-5; the D gene is possibly TRBD1 (5 bases). The CDR3 runs to 15 residues. CDR1 LNHDA and CDR2 SQIVND come from the germline V gene (reference sequence). Trimming left V 8 bases short and J 2 bases short, with 16 bases between. CDR3 DNA sequence: TGTGCCAGTCAGTGGGGCACGGTTGGCAATCAGCCCCAGCATTTT. This translates into CASQWGTVGNQPQHF.